This TCR beta chain was captured by sequencing in a study of cytomegalovirus exposure and HLA in healthy donors. Healthy bone marrow donors formed the donor group. Donors likely had unrecorded immune exposures despite being nominally healthy when sampled. Regarding this clone: Its specificity is not known. Germline is not matched at one junction end, which may reflect a read error.

Study conclusions and caveats: Likely technical artifact: a cluster of highly shared sequence variants.

The length of the CDR3 is 15 residues. Germline CDR1 is SEHNR and CDR2 is FQNEAQ (reference sequence). 60 Vbeta and 13 Jbeta primers were used in PCR. Authors' processing steps: Counted up in a later analysis, unique TCR beta chains came to some 72 million, with around 10 million shared. Clones were read by immunoSEQ multiplex PCR, and TCRdb kept only the in-frame ones, dropping some. Clonal size and the V and J genes are those of that table, whereas D and trimming came from the DNA. The sample has about 160,000 clones; 75% to 90% are singletons. The material sequenced was PBMCs. The gene calls are TRBV7-9 and TRBJ1-5, with TRBD1 identical over 7 bases. The sequence came from a woman aged 18-29 years in good health and CMV-seronegative. In nucleotides, the CDR3 is TGTTCCAGCAGCCCGGGACAGAACCCCAATCAGCCCCAGCATTTT. It is translated as CSSSPGQNPNQPQHF.